These 20 T cell receptor beta chains were all obtained from the same sample, sequenced in a study of spatial heterogeneity in lung cancer. Overall study results and limits: Mutation counts in tumors were tracked by counts of expanded intratumoral alpha and beta TCRs.

As for time point: sample taken at primary tumor resection. These TCRs' antigens remain unknown. TCRdb re-derived calls from the 5' RACE reads in MiXCR, one entry per CDR3 protein. Altogether around 8,100 distinct CDR3 sequences are present, about 12% being singletons, with the ten largest covering 9.5% to 11%. The sample in question was lung tumor tissue, obtained at surgery. These TCRs come from a male donor with early-stage non-small cell lung cancer.

This clonotype was found many times. The library was prepared for alpha chains; this beta chain is a stray read, so its frequency means little. The chain joins TRBV7-9 to TRBJ2-7, with 9 bases that match TRBD2. The CDR3 is made up of 17 amino acids. V trimming: 0 bases; J trimming: 2 bases; junction bases outside the gene matches: 8. Germline V lookup: CDR1 SEHNR, CDR2 FQNEAQ (reference sequence). The CDR3 coding sequence is TGTGCCAGCAGCTTAGCGGTCACTAGCGGGCCAACCTACGAGCAGTACTTC. This translates into CASSLAVTSGPTYEQYF.

This clonotype was counted many times. The size of this beta chain means little, since it is a stray read in a library made for alpha chains. The J gene is TRBJ2-4, the V gene TRBV30; possibly TRBD2 for D (5 bases). The CDR3 covers 14 residues. V lost 0 bases, J lost 3 bases, and 9 bases lay in between. In germline, CDR1 is GTSNPN, CDR2 SVGIG (reference sequence). The CDR3 coding sequence is TGTGCCTGGAGTGTTGCGGGTGGCAAAAACATTCAGTACTTC. Protein sequence: CAWSVAGGKNIQYF. The entire variable domain, with the rest obtained from reference TRBV30 and TRBJ2-4, is as follows: SQTIHQWPATLVQPVGSPLSLECTVEGTSNPNLYWYRQAAGRGLQLLFYSVGIGQISSEVPQNLSASRPQDRQFILSSKKLLLSDSGFYLCAWSVAGGKNIQYFGAGTRLSVL.

A note on this clonotype: This beta chain lies outside the target of a library built for alpha chains; its clone size means little. The chain employs TRBV12-3 or TRBV12-4 and TRBJ1-5; D remains ambiguous. Trimming removed 11 bases at V and 7 bases at J, with 15 bases between. The CDR3 covers 12 residues. CDR3 DNA sequence: TGTGCCGGATCAGGATTTTTGCAGCCCCAGCATTTT. The encoded protein is CAGSGFLQPQHF.

This clonotype was recorded many times. This beta chain appears as a stray read in a library generated for alpha chains; its size is not informative. The chain is built from TRBV20-1 and TRBJ1-5; 10 nucleotides match TRBD1. This CDR3 is 16 amino acids long. Trimming at V came to 3 bases and at J to 0 bases, leaving 5 bases not matched to a gene. Germline V CDR1 and CDR2: DFQATT, SNEGSKA (reference sequence). CDR3 sequence: CSASRQGALSNQPQHF. CDR3 in DNA: TGCAGTGCTAGTCGACAGGGGGCCCTTAGCAATCAGCCCCAGCATTTT.

Judged by abundance, this clonotype is medium-sized. Being off target in a library aimed at alpha chains, this beta chain has a size of little meaning. The chain recombines TRBV5-1 with TRBJ2-3; D not resolved. The V end was cut by 0 bases, the J end by 5 bases, with 13 bases between. The CDR3 spans 15 residues. CDR1 SGHRS and CDR2 YFSETQ come from the germline V gene. The CDR3 region is CASSLGLILQDTQYF. The CDR3 DNA reads as TGCGCCAGCAGCTTGGGTTTGATCCTTCAAGATACGCAGTATTTT. The complete variable domain, with remaining parts taken from reference TRBV5-1 and TRBJ2-3, reads KAGVTQTPRYLIKTRGQQVTLSCSPISGHRSVSWYQQTPGQGLQFLFEYFSETQRNKGNFPGRFSGRQFSNSRSEMNVSTLELGDSALYLCASSLGLILQDTQYFGPGTRLTVL.

This clonotype counts as medium-sized. This beta chain is a stray read from a library made for alpha chains; its abundance is not meaningful. The chain uses TRBV4-1 and TRBJ2-3; the match to TRBD2 covers 11 bases. V shed 5 bases and J 0 bases; nucleotides not matched to a gene: 4. The germline V gene has CDR1 MGHRA and CDR2 YSYEKL. The CDR3 contains 16 residues. The CDR3, as DNA: TGCGCCAGCAGCATCGGACTAGCGGGCAGCACAGATACGCAGTATTTT. It yields the protein CASSIGLAGSTDTQYF.

Turning to this clonotype: A much larger clone lies one base from this, so it may be a read error. A library prepared for alpha chains yielded this beta chain as an off-target read; its size is of little meaning. The chain carries TRBV12-3 or TRBV12-4 and TRBJ2-1; TRBD1 agrees at 8 bases. V shed 8 bases and J 7 bases; nucleotides not matched to a gene: 16. The CDR3 loop spans 16 amino acids. The CDR3 sequence: CASCPRSTQGANEQFF. CDR3 coding DNA: TGTGCCAGCTGCCCCAGAAGTACTCAGGGGGCGAATGAGCAGTTCTTC.

Concerning this clonotype: This beta chain was picked up by a library intended for alpha chains and is off target, so its count carries little meaning. This chain uses TRBV7-8 with TRBJ2-1; 8 bases are shared with TRBD2. The CDR3 has 14 amino acids. V gave up 2 bases and J gave up 7 bases; unmatched junction bases: 4. Germline CDR1 reads SGHVS; CDR2 reads FQNEAQ. The CDR3 sequence: CASSLMASGNEQFF. Here the CDR3 DNA reads TGTGCCAGCAGCTTAATGGCTAGCGGGAATGAGCAGTTCTTC.

This clonotype qualifies as medium-sized. This beta chain is an unintended read in a library built for alpha chains; its size means little. CDR3 loop: CAISGMNTEAFF. As DNA, the CDR3 is TGTGCCATCAGTGGGATGAACACTGAAGCTTTCTTT. This sequence joins TRBV10-3 and TRBJ1-1; D remains unclear. Germline CDR1 reads ENHRY; CDR2 reads SYGVKD. The V gene lost 4 bases and the J gene lost 0 bases, with 3 bases spanning the gap. The CDR3 extends over 12 amino acids.

The table lists this clonotype with many counts. This beta chain was picked up by a library intended for alpha chains and is off target, so its count carries little meaning. V gene TRBV19 combines with J gene TRBJ1-2; D uncertain. This CDR3 comprises 15 residues. Trimming cost V 4 bases and J 0 bases, with 12 bases left between them. The germline V gene encodes CDR1 LNHDA and CDR2 SQIVND (reference sequence). For the CDR3, the DNA is TGTGCCAGTAGTACCCTGGAAGGAGCTAACTATGGCTACACCTTC. Translated: CASSTLEGANYGYTF.

Note on this clonotype: This beta chain is an off-target read within a library intended for alpha chains, so its frequency means little. The chain recombines TRBV19 with TRBJ1-2; a possible D gene is TRBD1 (5 bases). CDR1 is LNHDA, CDR2 SQIVND, per germline (reference sequence). The CDR3 runs to 14 residues. V was trimmed by 5 bases and J by 8 bases, leaving 18 bases between them. The CDR3 loop is CASSSGHHAGGYTF. CDR3 DNA sequence: TGTGCCAGTAGTTCTGGACACCATGCAGGAGGCTACACCTTC.

Many counts were recorded for this clonotype. Because this beta chain is a stray read in a library intended to capture alpha chains, its abundance should not be given much weight. The gene calls are TRBV18 and TRBJ1-3; D remains unclear. The V gene lost 3 bases and the J gene lost 0 bases, with 12 bases spanning the gap. Germline values: CDR1 KGHSH, CDR2 LQKENI. The length of the CDR3 is 16 residues. This chain's CDR3 is CASSPAVRLSGNTIYF. CDR3 DNA: TGTGCCAGCTCACCGGCCGTGCGACTCTCTGGAAACACCATATATTTT.

Details on this clonotype: This beta chain lies outside the target of a library built for alpha chains; its clone size means little. The chain joins TRBV9 to TRBJ2-7; D unclear. CDR3 length: 16 amino acids. The ends were cut back, 4 bases at V and 0 bases at J, with 17 bases in the middle. The germline CDR1 and CDR2 sequences are SGDLS and YYNGEE. CDR3 residues: CASSPWVQLFSYEQYF. The CDR3 DNA follows: TGTGCCAGCAGCCCTTGGGTACAGCTGTTCTCCTACGAGCAGTACTTC. The complete variable domain, with remaining parts taken from reference TRBV9 and TRBJ2-7, reads DSGVTQTPKHLITATGQRVTLRCSPRSGDLSVYWYQQSLDQGLQFLIQYYNGEERAKGNILERFSAQQFPDLHSELNLSSLELGDSALYFCASSPWVQLFSYEQYFGPGTRLTVT.

This clonotype was counted many times. This beta chain is an unintended read in a library built for alpha chains; its size means little. The J gene is TRBJ2-3, the V gene TRBV7-2, with 7 bases aligning to TRBD2. V lost 1 base, J lost 4 bases, and 5 bases stayed unmatched. CDR1 and CDR2 (germline): SGHTA, FQGNSA. The CDR3 extends over 15 amino acids. The chain's CDR3 is CASSLGGRAPDTQYF. CDR3 DNA sequence: TGTGCCAGCAGCTTAGGTGGGAGGGCCCCAGATACGCAGTATTTT.

This clonotype is deemed medium-sized. This beta chain turned up in a library designed for alpha chains; as an off-target read, its abundance says little. V and J are TRBV20-1 and TRBJ1-6; D remains unclear. V lost 0 bases to trimming and J lost 4 bases, with 13 bases between them. This CDR3 is built from 16 residues. CDR1 and CDR2 from the germline V gene are DFQATT and SNEGSKA (reference sequence). The CDR3 nucleotides are TGCAGTGCTAGAGATTTTACAGATCCTTATAATTCACCCCTCCACTTT. Protein sequence: CSARDFTDPYNSPLHF.

This clonotype was seen many times. This beta chain turned up in a library designed for alpha chains; as an off-target read, its abundance says little. The chain combines TRBV6-1 with TRBJ1-1; D unresolved. This CDR3 contains 16 residues. Germline V lookup: CDR1 MNHNS, CDR2 SASEGT. The ends were cut back, 2 bases at V and 0 bases at J, with 13 bases in the middle. The CDR3 bases are TGTGCCAGCAGTGAATACGCGGGTTACATGAACACTGAAGCTTTCTTT. This translates into CASSEYAGYMNTEAFF.

This clonotype was found many times. This beta chain appears as a stray read in a library generated for alpha chains; its size is not informative. V gene TRBV7-3 combines with J gene TRBJ2-3, with D possibly being TRBD2 (6 bases). This CDR3 spans 17 amino acids. Looked up from germline, CDR1 is SGHTA and CDR2 is FQGTGA. Trimming stripped 1 base from V and 5 bases from J, with 19 bases between. CDR3 coding DNA: TGTGCCAGCAGCTTAAGGGAACTAGGGACTTTGGGAGATACGCAGTATTTT. Encoded protein: CASSLRELGTLGDTQYF. Looking up the rest from reference TRBV7-3 and TRBJ2-3 gives the full variable domain: GAGVSQTPSNKVTEKGKYVELRCDPISGHTALYWYRQSLGQGPEFLIYFQGTGAADDSGLPNDRFFAVRPEGSVSTLKIQRTERGDSAVYLCASSLRELGTLGDTQYFGPGTRLTVL.

This clonotype has ten or more counts. Because the library targeted alpha chains, this beta chain is an off-target read whose size means little. The gene calls are TRBV12-3 or TRBV12-4 and TRBJ1-4; D is ambiguous. V was shortened by 8 bases and J by 4 bases, with 11 bases between the two germline ends. This CDR3 has 13 amino acids. The CDR3 DNA sequence: TGTGCCAGCGGAGGCGGACGTAATGAAAAACTGTTTTTT. Translated: CASGGGRNEKLFF.

This clonotype counts as medium-sized. With the library built for alpha chains, this beta chain is off target and its frequency is not meaningful. This chain joins TRBV20-1 and TRBJ2-7; D possibly corresponds to TRBD1 (7 bases). Per germline, CDR1 DFQATT and CDR2 SNEGSKA (reference sequence). The CDR3 runs 14 residues. Trimming removed 3 bases from V and 5 bases from J, with 17 bases in between. The CDR3 DNA follows: TGCAGTGCTAGTTCGACAGGGAGGTTCGACGAGCAGTACTTC. Residues: CSASSTGRFDEQYF.

This clonotype was counted many times. The size of this beta chain means little, since it is a stray read in a library made for alpha chains. The genes are TRBV11-2 and TRBJ2-1, with 13 bases fitting TRBD2. CDR3 length: 20 amino acids. V dropped 5 bases and J dropped 0; count of bases not matched to a gene: 13. Germline lookup yields CDR1 SGHAT and CDR2 FQNNGV. Written as DNA, the CDR3 is TGTGCCAGCAGCCAAGGGACTAGCGGGGTTTCCAGGAGCTCCTACAATGAGCAGTTCTTC. This translates into CASSQGTSGVSRSSYNEQFF.